This T cell receptor (beta chain) was retrieved from a study of CD8+ T cells in alopecia areata. Overall study: Severity of treated patients was scored by affected scalp percentage.

RNA extraction was followed by reverse transcription into cDNA, which acted as the sequencing template. Only in-frame clones appear in the TCRdb table, and some are missing; sequencing was by immunoSEQ multiplex PCR. The sample consists of under 350,000 clones, 58% of them appearing once. Study-wide results and limits: Administration of tofacitinib significantly diminished scalp clonality and expanded CD8+ clones within the top 100. Many expanded lesional clones persisted in scalp and blood during tofacitinib treatment.

The treatment here: oral pan-JAK inhibitor, 5-10 mg twice daily. Separation by sorting yielded CD4+ and CD8+ T cells from PBMCs. As concerns this clone: Its specificity is unknown.

This TCR was sampled from a human donor with alopecia areata. The sequences come from CD4+ T cells sorted from blood, collected at week 24, from a patient treated with tofacitinib.

CDR3 nucleotide sequence: TGTGCCAGCACCCAGGGGTATGGCTACACCTTC. Protein: CASTQGYGYTF. The gene calls are TRBV6-5 and TRBJ1-2, with D possibly matching TRBD1 (6 bases). V dropped 7 bases and J dropped 5 bases, with 8 bases sitting between them. Germline assignment: CDR1 MNHEY and CDR2 SVGAGI. This CDR3 spans 11 amino acids.